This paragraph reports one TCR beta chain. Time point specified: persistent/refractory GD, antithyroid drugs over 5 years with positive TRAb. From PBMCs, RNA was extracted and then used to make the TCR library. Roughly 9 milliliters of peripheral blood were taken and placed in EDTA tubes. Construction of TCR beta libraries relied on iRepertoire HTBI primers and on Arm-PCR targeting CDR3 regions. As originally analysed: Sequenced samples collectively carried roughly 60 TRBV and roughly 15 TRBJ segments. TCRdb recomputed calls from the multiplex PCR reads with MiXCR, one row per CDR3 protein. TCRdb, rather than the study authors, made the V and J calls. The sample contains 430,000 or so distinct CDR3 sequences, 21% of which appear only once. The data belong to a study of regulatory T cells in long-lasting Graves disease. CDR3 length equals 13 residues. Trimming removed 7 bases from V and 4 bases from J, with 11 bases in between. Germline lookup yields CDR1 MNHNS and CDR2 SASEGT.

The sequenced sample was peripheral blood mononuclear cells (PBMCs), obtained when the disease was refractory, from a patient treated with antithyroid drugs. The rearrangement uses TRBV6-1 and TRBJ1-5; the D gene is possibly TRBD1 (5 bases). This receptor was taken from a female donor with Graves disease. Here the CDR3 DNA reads TGTGCCAGCACCCGGGACGGGAATCAGCCCCAGCATTTT. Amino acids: CASTRDGNQPQHF.